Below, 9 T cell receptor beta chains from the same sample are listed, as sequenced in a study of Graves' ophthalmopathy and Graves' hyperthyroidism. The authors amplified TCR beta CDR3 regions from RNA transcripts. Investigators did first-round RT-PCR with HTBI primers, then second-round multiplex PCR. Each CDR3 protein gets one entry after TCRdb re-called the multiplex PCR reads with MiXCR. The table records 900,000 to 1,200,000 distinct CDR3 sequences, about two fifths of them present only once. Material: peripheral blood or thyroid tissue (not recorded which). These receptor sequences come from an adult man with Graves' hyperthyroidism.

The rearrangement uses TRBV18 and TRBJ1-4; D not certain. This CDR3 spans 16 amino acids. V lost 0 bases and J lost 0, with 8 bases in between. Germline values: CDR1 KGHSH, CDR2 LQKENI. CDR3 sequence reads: CASSPPRAATNEKLFF. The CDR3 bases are TGTGCCAGCTCACCACCTCGGGCAGCAACTAATGAAAAACTGTTTTTT. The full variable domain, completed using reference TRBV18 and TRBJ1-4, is NAGVMQNPRHLVRRRGQEARLRCSPMKGHSHVYWYRQLPEEGLKFMVYLQKENIIDESGMPKERFSAEFPKEGPSILRIQQVVRGDSAAYFCASSPPRAATNEKLFFGSGTQLSVL.

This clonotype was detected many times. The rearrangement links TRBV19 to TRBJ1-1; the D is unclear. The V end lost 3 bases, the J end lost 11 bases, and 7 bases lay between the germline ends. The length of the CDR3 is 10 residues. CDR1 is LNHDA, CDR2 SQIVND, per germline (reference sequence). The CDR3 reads CASSIWWAFF. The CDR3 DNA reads TGTGCCAGTAGTATTTGGTGGGCTTTCTTT. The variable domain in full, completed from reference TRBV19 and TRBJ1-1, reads DGGITQSPKYLFRKEGQNVTLSCEQNLNHDAMYWYRQDPGQGLRLIYYSQIVNDFQKGDIAEGYSVSREKKESFPLTVTSAQKNPTAFYLCASSIWWAFFGQGTRLTVV.

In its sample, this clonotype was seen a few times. The CDR3 nucleotides read TGTGCCAGCAGCCAAGTGGTTTCCTACGAGCAGTACTTC. Translated, it gives CASSQVVSYEQYF. V usage is TRBV4-2 and J usage is TRBJ2-7; no clear D gene. The V gene's germline CDR1 is LGHNA and CDR2 YNFKEQ. CDR3 length: 13 amino acids. Trimming left V 1 base short and J 1 base short, with 5 bases between.

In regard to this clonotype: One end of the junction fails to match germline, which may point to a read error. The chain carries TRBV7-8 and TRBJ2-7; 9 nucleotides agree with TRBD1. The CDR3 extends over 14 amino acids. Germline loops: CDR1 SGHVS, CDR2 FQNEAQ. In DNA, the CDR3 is TGTGCCAGCAGGTCTGGGACAGGGAACCGCGAGCAATACTTC. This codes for CASRSGTGNREQYF.

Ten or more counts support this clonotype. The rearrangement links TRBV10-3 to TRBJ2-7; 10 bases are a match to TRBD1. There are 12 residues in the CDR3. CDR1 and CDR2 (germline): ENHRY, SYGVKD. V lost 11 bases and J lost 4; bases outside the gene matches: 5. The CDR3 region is CAARDRGYEQYF. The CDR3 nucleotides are TGTGCCGCCCGGGACAGGGGTTACGAGCAGTACTTC.

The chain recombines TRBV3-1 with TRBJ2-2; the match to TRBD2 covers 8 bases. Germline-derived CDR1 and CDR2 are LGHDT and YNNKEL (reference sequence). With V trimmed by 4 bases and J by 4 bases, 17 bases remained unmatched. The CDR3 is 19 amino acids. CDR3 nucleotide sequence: TGTGCCAGCAGCCCTCCCCCAGGGAGCGGGGGACCAGCCACCGGGGAGCTGTTTTTT. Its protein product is CASSPPPGSGGPATGELFF.

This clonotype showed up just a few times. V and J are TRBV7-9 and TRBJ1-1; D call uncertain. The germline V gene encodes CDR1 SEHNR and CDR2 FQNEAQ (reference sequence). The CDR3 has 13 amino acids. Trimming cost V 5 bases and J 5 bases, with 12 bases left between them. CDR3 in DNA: TGTGCCAGCAGCATCTCTCTGAGTACTGAAGCTTTCTTT. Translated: CASSISLSTEAFF.

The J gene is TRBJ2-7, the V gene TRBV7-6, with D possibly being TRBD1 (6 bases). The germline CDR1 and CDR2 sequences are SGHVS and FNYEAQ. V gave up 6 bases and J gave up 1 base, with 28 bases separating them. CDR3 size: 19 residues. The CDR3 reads CASRYRGQRTRGRSYEQYF. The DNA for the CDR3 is TGTGCCAGCAGATACCGCGGACAGCGCACCCGAGGTCGATCCTACGAGCAGTACTTC.

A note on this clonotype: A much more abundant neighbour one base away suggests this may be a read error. The CDR3 region has the DNA TGTGCCAGCAGAGCCGGGATAGGGGGCTATCAGCCCCAGCATTTT. This gives the protein CASRAGIGGYQPQHF. V gene TRBV10-2 combines with J gene TRBJ1-5, with TRBD1 identical over 7 bases. The CDR3 is made up of 15 amino acids. Germline CDR1 reads WSHSY; CDR2 reads SAAADI.